This TCR beta chain is from a study of T-cell memory formation after mild COVID-19 (dated by TCRdb to 2020 to 2023). Background for the entire study: TCR sequence clusters from the two donors were largely donor specific. Longitudinal TCRalpha and TCRbeta repertoire sequencing tracked T-cell clones expanding and contracting after mild COVID-19 in two donors. Two young, previously healthy adult volunteers made up the cohort, one male and one female. What the research found in general, with its limitations: The second-wave clones that peaked on day 37 were not confirmed to be SARS-CoV-2 specific. Contracting CD4+ clones turned up mainly in the CM and EM memory subsets, whereas EMRA was where CD8+ clones were enriched. Some responding clones were found in pre-infection memory, which suggests that pre-existing cross-reactive memory T cells took part in the SARS-CoV-2 response. Only a couple of mild cases were covered in the study, and larger cohorts including severe cases with pre-infection samples were considered necessary. Clones contracting from day 15 to 85 had balanced CD4/CD8 phenotypes, while a second wave expanding from day 15 to 37 was biased towards CD4+.

Sequenced on an Illumina NovaSeq 6000. cDNA libraries for TCRalpha and TCRbeta were prepared by 5'RACE using constant-segment primers, with sample barcodes and unique molecular identifiers added. Trizol reagent was used to extract RNA from every sample. The libraries were amplified in two PCR steps, and the second step added a second sample barcode and Illumina TruSeq adapters. Sequencing of libraries was performed on an Illumina NovaSeq with 2 x 150 bp paired-end reads. Concerning the study's data processing: Reads were demultiplexed and collapsed into UMI-guided consensus sequences with migec v1.2.7. With mixcr v2.1.11, UMI consensuses were aligned to TRA and TRB V and J templates and assembled into clonotypes. A clonotype was counted as expanded or contracted only when both edgeR and NoisET called the clonotype significant, with the noise models trained on biological replicates. For edgeR calls, the cutoffs were a false discovery rate-adjusted p below 0.01 and a log2 fold-change threshold of 1. As an exploratory analysis of dynamics, max-normalized trajectories of the 1000 most abundant clonotypes were examined with PCA combined with hierarchical clustering. Each responding clone was given a CD4 or CD8 phenotype based on the CD4+ and CD8+ repertoires, which had been sequenced separately. The public reads were reanalyzed by TCRdb: fastp trimming at Q25, MiXCR alignment, in-frame beta chains only. Every CDR3 protein is listed once, alongside the most common genes and DNA of its rows. These V and J calls rely on TCRdb rather than the paper's analysis. The sample profile shows about 110,000 distinct CDR3 sequences; about a sixth of them were found once. The ten most abundant clones make up roughly 31% of the sample.

Ficoll-Paque density gradient centrifugation was the method used to isolate PBMCs. Measured from the cysteine to the phenylalanine, the CDR3 is 19 residues long. The entry retains the CDR3 DNA only, 57 bases that are in frame from base 1. The germline V gene specifies SGHVS as CDR1 and FQNEAQ as CDR2. Compared with germline, V lacks 1 base and J lacks 0 bases; bases without a gene match: 10. This clonotype was picked up a small number of times. The clone's antigen remains unknown. No much larger clone is present one base from it, and per-base qualities are unavailable. The material sequenced was PBMCs or a T cell subset sorted from them (not recorded which). The clonotype was recovered from an adult woman who had mild COVID-19 (a few samples of this study predate the infection). The sample titles of this study are shuffled in the database, so cell type and time point are left out; the donor was told from shared clones. The receptor chain draws on TRBV7-8 and TRBJ2-3; 10 central bases correspond to TRBD2. The DNA sequence is given as TGTGCCAGCAGCTTAGAGGTTTCCGGACTAGCGGCTAGCACAGATACGCAGTATTTT. The encoded protein is CASSLEVSGLAASTDTQYF.